Following are 29 T cell receptor beta chains from one sample sequenced in a study of blood T cells in healthy people across ages. The second PCR ran about 6 to 12 cycles with a sample-barcoded 5' primer and J-beta primers. TCRdb re-analysed the 5' RACE reads in MiXCR, keeping a single row per CDR3 protein. The sample has over a million distinct CDR3 sequences, around 42% seen once. Sample: blood. These receptors came from a woman aged 18-29 years in good health.

This rearrangement joins TRBV20-1 to TRBJ1-1; D unclear. Germline V gene data show CDR1 as DFQATT and CDR2 as SNEGSKA (reference sequence). The CDR3 runs to 14 residues. V lost 0 bases, J lost 1 base, and 9 bases lay in between. The DNA of the CDR3 is TGCAGTGCTAGAGATATAAGATCGAACACTGAAGCTTTCTTT. Translated: CSARDIRSNTEAFF.

This chain uses TRBV7-2 with TRBJ2-1, with D perhaps assigned TRBD1 or TRBD2 (5 bases each). Judging by the DNA end, TRBJ2-7 fits better; the J call may be wrong. CDR3 length: 16 amino acids. Germline V CDR1 and CDR2: SGHTA, FQGNSA. CDR3 loop: CASSLAEGSSYNEQYF. In DNA, the CDR3 is TGTGCCAGCAGCTTAGCCGAGGGGAGCTCCTACAATGAGCAGTACTTC.

The chain links TRBV12-3 or TRBV12-4 to TRBJ2-4; TRBD2 agrees at 9 bases. The DNA end is more similar to TRBJ2-7, so the J call may be wrong. There are 14 residues in the CDR3. The CDR3 sequence: CASSLVAGVGEQYF. CDR3 in DNA: TGTGCCAGCAGTTTGGTAGCGGGAGTTGGCGAGCAGTACTTC.

The chain joins TRBV5-1 to TRBJ2-5; 12 positions agree with TRBD2. There are 17 residues in the CDR3. V lost 4 bases and J lost 11; bases outside the gene matches: 18. Germline V CDR1 and CDR2: SGHRS, YFSETQ. The CDR3 DNA is TGCGCCAGCAGCCCGACTAGCGGGAGAGTACTGGGGAATGAGCAGTACTTC. It encodes CASSPTSGRVLGNEQYF.

The chain uses TRBV9 and TRBJ2-1; weak D call: TRBD2 (7 bases). CDR3 size: 16 residues. The ends were cut back, 0 bases at V and 2 bases at J, with 12 bases in the middle. The germline CDR1 and CDR2 sequences are SGDLS and YYNGEE. The CDR3 protein is CASSVAGGGPYNEQFF. The CDR3 DNA is TGTGCCAGCAGCGTAGCCGGCGGGGGCCCCTACAATGAGCAGTTCTTC. Full variable domain (outside the CDR3, taken from reference TRBV9 and TRBJ2-1): DSGVTQTPKHLITATGQRVTLRCSPRSGDLSVYWYQQSLDQGLQFLIQYYNGEERAKGNILERFSAQQFPDLHSELNLSSLELGDSALYFCASSVAGGGPYNEQFFGPGTRLTVL.

On this clonotype itself: A much more abundant neighbour one base away suggests this may be a read error. The V call is TRBV29-1, the J call TRBJ2-3; D not certain. Germline CDR1 and CDR2: SQVTM and ANQGSEA. The CDR3 is made up of 13 amino acids. The CDR3 region has the DNA TGCTGCGTCAGCTCCTACTACACAGATACGCAGTATTTT. This codes for CCVSSYYTDTQYF.

The rearrangement uses TRBV28 and TRBJ2-5; TRBD2 is a possible D gene (6 bases). Trimming took off 3 bases at V and 4 bases at J, with 12 bases between the two ends. This CDR3 is 14 amino acids long. Germline-derived CDR1 and CDR2 are MDHEN and SYDVKM. The CDR3 region is CASSFGGTSETQYF. CDR3 sequence (DNA): TGTGCCAGCAGTTTCGGGGGTACTTCAGAGACCCAGTACTTC.

A few counts support this clonotype. The chain carries TRBV14 and TRBJ1-4; D gene ambiguous. Germline V lookup: CDR1 SGHDN, CDR2 FVKESK. CDR3 length: 15 amino acids. The ends were cut back, 4 bases at V and 0 bases at J, with 9 bases in the middle. CDR3 bases: TGTGCCAGCAGCCGGATCGATGCAACTAATGAAAAACTGTTTTTT. It translates to CASSRIDATNEKLFF.

This clonotype was found a few times. This chain joins TRBV27 and TRBJ2-1; D may match TRBD1 or TRBD2 (6 bases each). Germline CDR1 is MNHEY and CDR2 is SMNVEV (reference sequence). V dropped 2 bases and J dropped 8 bases, with 19 bases sitting between them. CDR3 length: 16 amino acids. CDR3 sequence reads: CASSLETRGEVDEQFF. CDR3 sequence (DNA): TGTGCCAGCAGTTTAGAGACTAGGGGGGAAGTAGATGAGCAGTTCTTC.

The CDR3 region is CASSRLGSQYF. CDR3 in DNA: TGTGCCAGCAGCCGACTAGGATCGCAGTATTTT. The chain employs TRBV27 and TRBJ2-3, with D perhaps TRBD2 (6 bases). The CDR3 is 11 residues long. V lost 6 bases and J 10 bases, leaving 11 bases between the germline ends. The germline CDR1 and CDR2 sequences are MNHEY and SMNVEV (reference sequence).

The V gene is TRBV4-1, the J gene TRBJ2-5; tentative D call: TRBD2 (6 bases). CDR3 length: 13 amino acids. CDR1 is MGHRA, CDR2 YSYEKL, per germline. Trimming removed 2 bases at V and 11 bases at J, with 15 bases between. The DNA for the CDR3 is TGCGCCAGCAGCCAACCTTTCGGGGGAGAGCAGTACTTC. It specifies CASSQPFGGEQYF.

The count of this clonotype is one. This chain links TRBV20-1 with TRBJ2-3; a weak D match, TRBD2 (7 bases). V lost 2 bases and J lost 5, with 17 bases in between. Germline values: CDR1 DFQATT, CDR2 SNEGSKA (reference sequence). This CDR3 is 15 amino acids long. The CDR3 loop is CSARLFGGQKDTQYF. The DNA for the CDR3 is TGCAGTGCTAGACTTTTCGGGGGGCAGAAAGATACGCAGTATTTT.

The chain couples TRBV4-2 to TRBJ2-7; 10 bases align to TRBD1. J lost 4 bases, V lost 3 bases, and 3 bases had no gene match. From germline, CDR1 is LGHNA and CDR2 YNFKEQ. CDR3 size: 14 residues. CDR3 region: CASSQWDRGYEQYF. CDR3 nucleotide sequence: TGTGCCAGCAGCCAGTGGGACAGGGGATACGAGCAGTACTTC.

The chain carries TRBV24-1 and TRBJ2-1, with TRBD2 matching over 13 bases. Germline CDR1 is KGHDR and CDR2 is SFDVKD. Unmatched junction bases numbered 11, after V lost 3 bases and J lost 13 bases. The CDR3 totals 16 residues. The CDR3 DNA sequence: TGTGCCACCAGTGATGGCCTCACTAGCGGGAGGGCCCGTCAGTTCTTC. This translates into CATSDGLTSGRARQFF.

This clonotype showed up just a few times. The chain joins TRBV29-1 to TRBJ2-1; no clear D gene. The DNA end is more similar to TRBJ2-7, so the J call may be wrong. The CDR3 is 15 amino acids. The germline gives CDR1 SQVTM, CDR2 ANQGSEA. Written as DNA, the CDR3 is TGCAGCGTTGAAGGCAGGACGAGCTCCTACAATGAGCAGTACTTC. It is translated as CSVEGRTSSYNEQYF.

This chain uses TRBV20-1 with TRBJ2-7; 7 nucleotides line up with TRBD2. CDR1 is DFQATT and CDR2 is SNEGSKA in the germline V gene (reference sequence). The length of the CDR3 is 17 residues. V was clipped by 0 bases and J by 7 bases; unmatched bases: 18. CDR3 nucleotide sequence: TGCAGTGCTAGAGATAGCGCGAGGGAGGGCTCCTACAATGAGCAGTACTTC. The encoded protein is CSARDSAREGSYNEQYF.

This clonotype was picked up a small number of times. This sequence joins TRBV6-1 and TRBJ1-1; no firm D call. Trimming cost V 3 bases and J 0 bases, with 2 bases left between them. Germline V gene data show CDR1 as MNHNS and CDR2 as SASEGT. The CDR3 consists of 12 residues. CDR3 sequence (DNA): TGTGCCAGCAGTGAGCTGAACACTGAAGCTTTCTTT. This gives the protein CASSELNTEAFF.

The table lists this clonotype with many counts. The chain is built from TRBV7-2 and TRBJ2-7; D not resolved. V lost 0 bases, J lost 2 bases, and 8 bases lay in between. Germline assignment: CDR1 SGHTA and CDR2 FQGNSA. The CDR3 totals 14 residues. The CDR3 protein is CASSLAGSTYEQYF. In DNA form, the CDR3 reads TGTGCCAGCAGCTTAGCGGGTAGTACCTACGAGCAGTACTTC.

This clonotype was seen more than once but under ten times. J is TRBJ2-5 and V is TRBV9; D remains ambiguous. Trimming removed 4 bases from V and 11 bases from J, with 15 bases in between. The germline V gene has CDR1 SGDLS and CDR2 YYNGEE. This CDR3 region has 12 residues. CDR3 sequence reads: CASSLSSFGQYF. The CDR3 DNA sequence: TGTGCCAGCAGCCTCTCCAGCTTTGGGCAGTACTTC.

On this clonotype itself: This could be a read error, since a much larger clone is one nucleotide away. This chain links TRBV12-3 or TRBV12-4 with TRBJ1-4; TRBD1 matches 8 bases. The CDR3 spans 14 residues. The J segment lost 5 bases and the V segment lost 7 bases, leaving 6 bases of the junction unmatched. CDR3 loop: CASTVTGVNEKLFF. CDR3 in DNA: TGTGCCAGCACCGTGACAGGGGTGAATGAAAAACTGTTTTTT.

This clonotype was detected only a few times. The V call is TRBV6-2 or TRBV6-3, the J call TRBJ2-5, with 9 nucleotides matching TRBD2. The CDR3 totals 15 residues. The V gene's germline CDR1 is MNHEY and CDR2 SVGEGT. V lost 5 bases and J lost 0; bases outside the gene matches: 4. DNA for the CDR3: TGTGCCAGCAGTCTCGAGCGGGAGGACCAAGAGACCCAGTACTTC. This sequence encodes CASSLEREDQETQYF.

This clonotype was detected only a few times. The chain employs TRBV27 and TRBJ2-7; D call uncertain. V was clipped by 5 bases and J by 0 bases, with 11 bases between them. The CDR3 sequence is 14 residues long. Looked up from germline, CDR1 is MNHEY and CDR2 is SMNVEV (reference sequence). The CDR3 region has the DNA TGTGCCAGCAGTCCCGAAGGTTCCTCCTACGAGCAGTACTTC. It is translated as CASSPEGSSYEQYF.

This clonotype was counted only a few times. The CDR3 is CSARDLGNREVGVREFTF. CDR3 bases: TGCAGTGCTAGAGATCTCGGGAACAGGGAGGTTGGAGTTCGGGAGTTCACCTTC. The chain employs TRBV20-1 and TRBJ1-2; D may be TRBD1 (6 bases). The ends were cut back, 0 bases at V and 13 bases at J, with 33 bases in the middle. Germline CDR1 reads DFQATT; CDR2 reads SNEGSKA (reference sequence). The CDR3 is 18 residues long.

The chain is built from TRBV9 and TRBJ1-2, with D possibly TRBD1 on 5 matching bases. Trimming left V 1 base short and J 4 bases short, with 17 bases between. Germline assignment: CDR1 SGDLS and CDR2 YYNGEE. The CDR3 has 16 amino acids. CDR3 residues: CASSVSGGGPLYGYTF. In DNA, the CDR3 is TGTGCCAGCAGCGTATCCGGGGGTGGCCCTCTCTATGGCTACACCTTC.

The genes are TRBV20-1 and TRBJ2-5; 9 nucleotides agree with TRBD2. The CDR3 length is 14 residues. Per germline, CDR1 DFQATT and CDR2 SNEGSKA (reference sequence). V shed 5 bases, J shed 1 base, and the junction held 5 bases outside the gene matches. The CDR3 protein is CSALPTSGQETQYF. CDR3 bases: TGCAGTGCTTTACCGACTAGCGGCCAAGAGACCCAGTACTTC.

V gene TRBV3-1 combines with J gene TRBJ2-5; the match to TRBD2 covers 8 bases. The end of the DNA is better explained by TRBJ2-7, so the J call may be wrong. Per the germline V gene, CDR1 is LGHDT and CDR2 is YNNKEL (reference sequence). The CDR3 consists of 16 residues. For the CDR3, the DNA is TGTGCCAGCAGCCCCGGTCCAGCGGGAGTGAGCGACGAGCAGTACTTC. It yields the protein CASSPGPAGVSDEQYF.

This chain links TRBV12-3 or TRBV12-4 with TRBJ2-4; 10 positions match TRBD2. The assigned J gene may be wrong: the sequence end matches TRBJ2-7 better. The CDR3 consists of 14 residues. The CDR3 nucleotides read TGTGCCAGCAGTCGGAGACTAGCGGGCCACGAGCAGTACTTC. It yields the protein CASSRRLAGHEQYF.

The chain joins TRBV4-1 to TRBJ2-3, with D tentatively TRBD2 (6 bases). The CDR3 covers 17 residues. Germline-derived CDR1 and CDR2 are MGHRA and YSYEKL. Trimming stripped 0 bases from V and 2 bases from J, with 15 bases between. The CDR3 region is CASSQDSAGPPTDTQYF. The CDR3 coding sequence is TGCGCCAGCAGCCAAGATAGCGCGGGGCCCCCCACAGATACGCAGTATTTT.

The sample holds a few counts of this clonotype. The chain uses TRBV28 and TRBJ2-7, with 7 bases lining up with TRBD1. The CDR3 extends over 14 amino acids. Germline-derived CDR1 and CDR2 are MDHEN and SYDVKM. J was trimmed by 0 bases and V by 7 bases; bases with no gene match: 6. CDR3 sequence: CASTRTGLSYEQYF. As DNA, the CDR3 is TGTGCCAGCACCAGGACAGGCCTCTCCTACGAGCAGTACTTC.